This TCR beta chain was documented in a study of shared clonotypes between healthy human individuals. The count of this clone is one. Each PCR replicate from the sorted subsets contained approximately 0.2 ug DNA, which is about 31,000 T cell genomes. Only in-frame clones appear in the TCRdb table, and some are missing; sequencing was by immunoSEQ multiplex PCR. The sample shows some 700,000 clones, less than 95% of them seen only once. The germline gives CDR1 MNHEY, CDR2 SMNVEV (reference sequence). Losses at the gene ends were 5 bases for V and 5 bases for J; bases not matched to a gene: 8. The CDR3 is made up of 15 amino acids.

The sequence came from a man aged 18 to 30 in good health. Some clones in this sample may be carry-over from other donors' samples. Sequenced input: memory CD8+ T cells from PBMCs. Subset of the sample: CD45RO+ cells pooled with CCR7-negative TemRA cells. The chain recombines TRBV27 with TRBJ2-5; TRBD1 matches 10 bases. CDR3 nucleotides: TGTGCCAGCAGTCCACGGGACAGGGGAGGGGAGACCCAGTACTTC. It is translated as CASSPRDRGGETQYF.